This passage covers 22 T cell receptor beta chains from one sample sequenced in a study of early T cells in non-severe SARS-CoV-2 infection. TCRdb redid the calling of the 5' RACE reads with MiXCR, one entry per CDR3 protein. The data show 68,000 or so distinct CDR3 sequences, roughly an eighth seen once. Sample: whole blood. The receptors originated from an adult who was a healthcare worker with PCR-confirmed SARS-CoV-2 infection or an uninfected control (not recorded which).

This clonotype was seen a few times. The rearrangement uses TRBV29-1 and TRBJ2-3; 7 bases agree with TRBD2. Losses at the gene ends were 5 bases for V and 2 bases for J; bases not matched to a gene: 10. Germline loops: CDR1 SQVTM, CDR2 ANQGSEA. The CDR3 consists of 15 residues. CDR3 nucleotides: TGCAGCGTTCCCCCCAGGGAGGGGCACACAGATACGCAGTATTTT. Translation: CSVPPREGHTDTQYF.

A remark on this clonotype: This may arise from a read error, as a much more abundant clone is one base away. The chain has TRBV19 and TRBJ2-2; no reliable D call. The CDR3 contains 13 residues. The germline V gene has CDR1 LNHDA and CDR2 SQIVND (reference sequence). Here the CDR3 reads CDSSIVLTGELFF. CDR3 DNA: TGTGACAGTAGTATTGTGCTCACCGGGGAGCTGTTTTTT.

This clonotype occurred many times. CDR3: CAWSLSGGSHNEQFF. The CDR3 nucleotides read TGTGCCTGGAGTCTCAGCGGGGGCAGTCACAATGAGCAGTTCTTC. The chain uses TRBV30 and TRBJ2-1; 8 bases agree with TRBD2. The CDR3 is made up of 15 amino acids. Trimming cost V 2 bases and J 5 bases; bases outside gene matches: 8. Germline V lookup: CDR1 GTSNPN, CDR2 SVGIG (reference sequence). Based on the CDR3 plus reference TRBV30 and TRBJ2-1, the full variable domain is SQTIHQWPATLVQPVGSPLSLECTVEGTSNPNLYWYRQAAGRGLQLLFYSVGIGQISSEVPQNLSASRPQDRQFILSSKKLLLSDSGFYLCAWSLSGGSHNEQFFGPGTRLTVL.

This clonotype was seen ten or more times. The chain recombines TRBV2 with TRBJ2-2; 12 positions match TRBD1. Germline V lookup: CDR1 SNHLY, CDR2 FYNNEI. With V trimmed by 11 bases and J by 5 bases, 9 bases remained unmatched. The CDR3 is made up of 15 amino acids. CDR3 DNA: TGTGCCGTCAGGGGACAGGGGGCCAGGACCGGGGAGCTGTTTTTT. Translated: CAVRGQGARTGELFF.

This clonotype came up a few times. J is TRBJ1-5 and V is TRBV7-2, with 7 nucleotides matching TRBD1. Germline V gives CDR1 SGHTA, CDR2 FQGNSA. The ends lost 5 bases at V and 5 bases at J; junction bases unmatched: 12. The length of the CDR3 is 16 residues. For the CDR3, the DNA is TGTGCCAGCAGCCTACAGGGGAGTCTAAATCATCAGCCCCAGCATTTT. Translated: CASSLQGSLNHQPQHF.

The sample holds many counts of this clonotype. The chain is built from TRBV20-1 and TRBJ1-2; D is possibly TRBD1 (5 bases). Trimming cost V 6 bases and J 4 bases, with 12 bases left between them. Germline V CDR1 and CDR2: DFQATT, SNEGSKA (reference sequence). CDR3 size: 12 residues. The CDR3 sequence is CSAIMGVYGYTF. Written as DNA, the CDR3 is TGCAGTGCCATCATGGGGGTCTATGGCTACACCTTC.

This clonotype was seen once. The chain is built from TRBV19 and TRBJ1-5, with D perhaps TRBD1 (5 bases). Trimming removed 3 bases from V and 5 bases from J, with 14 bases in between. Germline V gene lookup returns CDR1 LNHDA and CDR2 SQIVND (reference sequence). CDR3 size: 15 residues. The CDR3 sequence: CASSIMGLTDQPQHF. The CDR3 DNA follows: TGTGCCAGTAGTATTATGGGACTCACAGATCAGCCCCAGCATTTT. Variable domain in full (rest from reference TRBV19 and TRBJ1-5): DGGITQSPKYLFRKEGQNVTLSCEQNLNHDAMYWYRQDPGQGLRLIYYSQIVNDFQKGDIAEGYSVSREKKESFPLTVTSAQKNPTAFYLCASSIMGLTDQPQHFGDGTRLSIL.

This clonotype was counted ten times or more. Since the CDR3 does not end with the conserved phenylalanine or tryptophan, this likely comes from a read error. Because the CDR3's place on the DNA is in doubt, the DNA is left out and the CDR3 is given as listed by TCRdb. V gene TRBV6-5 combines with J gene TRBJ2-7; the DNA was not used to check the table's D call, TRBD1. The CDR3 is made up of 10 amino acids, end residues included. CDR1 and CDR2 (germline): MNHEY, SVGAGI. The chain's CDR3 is CASPYAGHPA.

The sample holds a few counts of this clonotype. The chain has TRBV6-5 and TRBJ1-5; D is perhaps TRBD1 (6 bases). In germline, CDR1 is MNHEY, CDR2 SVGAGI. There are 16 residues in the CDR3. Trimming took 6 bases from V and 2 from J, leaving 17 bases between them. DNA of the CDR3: TGTGCCAGCAGCCATAACGGGGGGCGCGGCAATCAGCCCCAGCATTTT. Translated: CASSHNGGRGNQPQHF.

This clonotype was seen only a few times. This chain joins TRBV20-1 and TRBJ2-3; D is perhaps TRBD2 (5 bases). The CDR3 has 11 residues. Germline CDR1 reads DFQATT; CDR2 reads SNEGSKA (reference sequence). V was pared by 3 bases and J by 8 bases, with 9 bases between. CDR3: CSASLGSTQYF. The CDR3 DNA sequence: TGCAGTGCTAGTCTTGGGAGTACGCAGTATTTT.

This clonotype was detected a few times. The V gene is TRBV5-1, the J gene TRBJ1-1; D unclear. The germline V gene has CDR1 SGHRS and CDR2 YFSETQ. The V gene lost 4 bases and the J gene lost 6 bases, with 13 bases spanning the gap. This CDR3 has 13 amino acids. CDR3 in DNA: TGCGCCAGCAGCCTGAATCACGGGTCTGAAGCTTTCTTT. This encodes CASSLNHGSEAFF.

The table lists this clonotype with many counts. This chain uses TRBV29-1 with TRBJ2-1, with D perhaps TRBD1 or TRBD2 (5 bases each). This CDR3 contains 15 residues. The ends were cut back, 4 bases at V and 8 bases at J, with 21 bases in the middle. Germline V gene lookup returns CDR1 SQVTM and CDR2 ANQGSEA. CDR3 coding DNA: TGCAGCGTTGGGCCTAAGAGGACCTTGGGGGATGAGCAGTTCTTC. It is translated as CSVGPKRTLGDEQFF.

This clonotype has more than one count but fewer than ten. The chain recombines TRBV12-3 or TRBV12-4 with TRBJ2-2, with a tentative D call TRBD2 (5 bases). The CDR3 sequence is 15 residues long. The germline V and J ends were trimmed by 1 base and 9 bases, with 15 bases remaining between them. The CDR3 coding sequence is TGTGCCAGCAGTTTAGTTGGCGAGCCGGGGAGGGAGCTGTTTTTT. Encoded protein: CASSLVGEPGRELFF.

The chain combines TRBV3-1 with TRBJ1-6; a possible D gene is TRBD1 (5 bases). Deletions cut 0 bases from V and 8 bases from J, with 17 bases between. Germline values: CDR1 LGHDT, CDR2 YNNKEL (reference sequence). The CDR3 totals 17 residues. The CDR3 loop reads CASSQDRRGWGDSPLHF. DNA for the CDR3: TGTGCCAGCAGCCAAGATCGGAGAGGCTGGGGGGATTCACCCCTCCACTTT.

The CDR3 protein is CASSQEGLAAYEQYF. In DNA, the CDR3 is TGTGCCAGCAGCCAAGAGGGACTAGCGGCCTACGAGCAGTACTTC. The chain combines TRBV3-1 with TRBJ2-7, with 11 nucleotides matching TRBD2. The CDR3 extends over 15 amino acids. Losses at the gene ends were 0 bases for V and 2 bases for J; bases not matched to a gene: 0. The germline CDR1 and CDR2 sequences are LGHDT and YNNKEL (reference sequence).

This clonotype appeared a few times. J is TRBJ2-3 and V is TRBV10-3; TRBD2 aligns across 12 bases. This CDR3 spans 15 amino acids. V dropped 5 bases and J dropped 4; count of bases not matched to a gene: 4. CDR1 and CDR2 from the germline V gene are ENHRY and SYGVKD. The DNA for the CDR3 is TGTGCCATCAGTTTGACTAGCGGGAGTTCAGATACGCAGTATTTT. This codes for CAISLTSGSSDTQYF.

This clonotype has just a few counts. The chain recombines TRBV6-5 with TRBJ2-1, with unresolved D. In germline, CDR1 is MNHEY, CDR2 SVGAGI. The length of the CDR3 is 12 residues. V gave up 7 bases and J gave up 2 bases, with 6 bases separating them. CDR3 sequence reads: CASMGPYNEQFF. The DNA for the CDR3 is TGTGCCAGCATGGGCCCCTACAATGAGCAGTTCTTC.

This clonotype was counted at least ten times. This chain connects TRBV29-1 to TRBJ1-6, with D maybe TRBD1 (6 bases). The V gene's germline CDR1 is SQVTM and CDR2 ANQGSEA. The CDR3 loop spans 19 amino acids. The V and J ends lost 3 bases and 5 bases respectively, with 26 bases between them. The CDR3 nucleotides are TGCAGCGTTGACAGAGTGGTTACCCCAGGGGCCAGAAATAATTCACCCCTCCACTTT. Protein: CSVDRVVTPGARNNSPLHF.

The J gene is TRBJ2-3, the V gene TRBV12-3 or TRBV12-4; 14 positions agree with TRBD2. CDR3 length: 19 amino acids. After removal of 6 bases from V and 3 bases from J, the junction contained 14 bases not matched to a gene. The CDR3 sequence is CASRPRTSGGTAITDTQYF. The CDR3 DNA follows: TGTGCCAGCAGACCTAGGACTAGCGGGGGGACGGCGATTACAGATACGCAGTATTTT.

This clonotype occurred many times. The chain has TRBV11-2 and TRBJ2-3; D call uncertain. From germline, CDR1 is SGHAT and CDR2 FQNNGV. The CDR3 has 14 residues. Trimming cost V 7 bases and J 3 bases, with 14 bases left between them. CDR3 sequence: CASTLTLSTDTQYF. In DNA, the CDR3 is TGTGCCAGCACCCTGACTCTATCGACAGATACGCAGTATTTT.

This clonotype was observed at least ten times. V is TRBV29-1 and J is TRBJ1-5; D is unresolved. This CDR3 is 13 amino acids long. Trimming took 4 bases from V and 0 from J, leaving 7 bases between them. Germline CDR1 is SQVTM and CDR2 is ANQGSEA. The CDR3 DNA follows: TGCAGCGTTGGGGAAAATAGCAATCAGCCCCAGCATTTT. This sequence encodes CSVGENSNQPQHF.

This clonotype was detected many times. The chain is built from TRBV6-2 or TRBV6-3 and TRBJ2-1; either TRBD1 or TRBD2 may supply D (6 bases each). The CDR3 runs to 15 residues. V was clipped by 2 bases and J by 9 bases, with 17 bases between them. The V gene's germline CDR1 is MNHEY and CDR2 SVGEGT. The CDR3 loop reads CASSYNGGPTSEQFF. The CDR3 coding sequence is TGTGCCAGCAGTTACAACGGGGGCCCTACAAGTGAGCAGTTCTTC.